Reported below is one T cell receptor beta chain. Synthetic TCR analog templates were spiked into all PCRs individually. The table came from immunoSEQ multiplex PCR; TCRdb's copy has only in-frame clones and leaves some out. The top ten clones hold around 10% of a sample with about 48,000 clones, 70% to 90% of them seen once. This sample stems from a study of PD-L1 blockade in urothelial cancer. With 0 bases removed from V and 0 bases from J, the gap between germline ends came to 10 bases. Germline CDR1 is SGHNT and CDR2 is YYREEE (reference sequence). The CDR3 is 15 amino acids. Time point in this sample: peripheral blood 6 weeks after treatment start.

The chain recombines TRBV5-4 with TRBJ2-7; TRBD2 is a possible D gene (5 bases). The source of this sequence is a man between 65 and 85 years old with urothelial cancer. The input for sequencing was PBMCs, taken around atezolizumab (anti-PD-L1) treatment. CDR3 coding DNA: TGTGCCAGCAGCTTGGGGACTTTAAGCTCCTACGAGCAGTACTTC. It yields the protein CASSLGTLSSYEQYF.